This entry is about one TCR beta chain. Its antigen is unknown. V was pared by 9 bases and J by 1 base, with 7 bases of the junction left unmatched. CDR3 length: 15 residues. Per the germline V gene, CDR1 is SSHAT and CDR2 is FNYEAQ (reference sequence). These data belong to a study of cytotoxic CD8 clonotypes in ibrutinib-treated CLL. Repertoires were generated with immunoSEQ multiplex PCR, while TCRdb's copy carries only in-frame clones and drops some. Of about 80,000 clones in the sample, around 75% were seen once. Regarding the study as a whole: Pretreatment clonality was elevated relative to age-matched healthy donors and paralleled circulating CD8+ T-cell counts.

The specimen comprised PBMCs, sampled after 12 months of ibrutinib treatment. The chain couples TRBV7-7 to TRBJ2-1, with TRBD1 matching 9 bases. The receptor was derived from a human donor with chronic lymphocytic leukemia. CDR3 sequence: CARPTGTGSYNEQFF. DNA of the CDR3: TGTGCCAGACCCACCGGGACAGGGTCCTACAATGAGCAGTTCTTC. Full variable domain (rest looked up from reference TRBV7-7 and TRBJ2-1): GAGVSQSPRYKVTKRGQDVTLRCDPISSHATLYWYQQALGQGPEFLTYFNYEAQPDKSGLPSDRFSAERPEGSISTLTIQRTEQRDSAMYRCARPTGTGSYNEQFFGPGTRLTVL.